The subject of this entry is one T cell receptor (beta chain). The clone's antigen remains unknown. No qualities accompany the bases; no much larger clone lies one base away. TCRbeta CDR3 regions were amplified from genomic DNA using the immunoSEQ Assay, a bias-controlled multiplex PCR. The authors processed their data as follows. Nucleated cell counts per sample were estimated from amplification of reference gene primers within the assay. To quantify the absolute abundance of each unique TCRbeta CDR3 rearrangement, sequence reads were collapsed and filtered. For each sample, productive Simpson clonality was calculated by taking the square root of Simpson's diversity index across productive rearrangements. Entries here come from immuneACCESS through TCRdb and include only in-frame sequences with V and J called. Some clones fail to appear in such tables; in the studies checked, an unresolved V gene covers under half of the shortfall, and the cause of the remainder is unknown. D and trimming were read from the DNA, whereas the V and J calls and clone size are those reported in that table. The sample data list 250,000 to 300,000 clones, and 70% to 90% of these were observed just once. The ten largest clones represent around a sixth of the sample.

In the prospective study, participants were about 18 to 95 years old, resided in under 30 geographic areas of the United States, and were enrolled through a virtual design. In the prospective study, participants were assigned to cohorts based on the clinical history participants reported in a screening survey and a study questionnaire. Recovered participants in ImmuneRACE Cohort 3 were defined by two consecutive negative NP/OP PCR tests, clearance by a healthcare professional, or resolution of symptoms. In the prospective study, whole blood, serum and a nasopharyngeal or oropharyngeal swab were collected from each participant by mobile phlebotomists. Additional blood draws and questionnaires over an approximately two-month period could optionally be provided by prospective study participants. Blood samples from the prospective study were shipped frozen or at room temperature prior to DNA extraction.

The entry originates in a study of blood T cell repertoires in COVID-19 (TCRdb year 2020). About the investigation overall: The collaborator samples originated in the United States, Italy and Spain and spanned the acute and convalescent phases of COVID-19. The material from the prospective study consisted of cDNA or gDNA derived from T cells, B-cell-depleted T cells, or PBMCs. Deeply sampled blood TCRbeta repertoires from subjects exposed to, actively infected with, or recovered from COVID-19 were included in the dataset. A freely available public database, intended as a resource for researchers studying the immune response to SARS-CoV-2, is where the repertoires were released. The samples were drawn from the first 160 participants of the ongoing ImmuneRACE study and from 1,254 subjects provided by 6 global collaborators. Sample metadata almost always included a de-identified subject ID, COVID-19 status, age in years and sex. Where available, HLA class I and class II types were obtained from metadata supplied by the sample provider rather than from assay-based typing. Paper-wide results and their limitations: How much clinical and demographic metadata was included differed by source and by participant, and the metadata was provided uncurated.

The CDR3, cysteine through phenylalanine, is 14 amino acids long. Only the CDR3 part of the read is kept: 42 bases, read in frame from the first base. The CDR1 and CDR2 encoded by the germline V gene are SGHRS and YFSETQ. V is reduced by 3 bases and J by 0 bases, leaving a spacing of 9 bases between them. The chain uses TRBV5-1 and TRBJ1-1; the D gene is possibly TRBD1, with 6 bases matching. The clonotype comes from a man between 18 and 29 years old who had recovered from COVID-19. Material for sequencing was PBMCs or T cells enriched from blood (not recorded which). The CDR3 has the sequence CASSSTGLNTEAFF. The nucleotides are TGCGCCAGCAGCTCGACAGGTTTGAACACTGAAGCTTTCTTT.